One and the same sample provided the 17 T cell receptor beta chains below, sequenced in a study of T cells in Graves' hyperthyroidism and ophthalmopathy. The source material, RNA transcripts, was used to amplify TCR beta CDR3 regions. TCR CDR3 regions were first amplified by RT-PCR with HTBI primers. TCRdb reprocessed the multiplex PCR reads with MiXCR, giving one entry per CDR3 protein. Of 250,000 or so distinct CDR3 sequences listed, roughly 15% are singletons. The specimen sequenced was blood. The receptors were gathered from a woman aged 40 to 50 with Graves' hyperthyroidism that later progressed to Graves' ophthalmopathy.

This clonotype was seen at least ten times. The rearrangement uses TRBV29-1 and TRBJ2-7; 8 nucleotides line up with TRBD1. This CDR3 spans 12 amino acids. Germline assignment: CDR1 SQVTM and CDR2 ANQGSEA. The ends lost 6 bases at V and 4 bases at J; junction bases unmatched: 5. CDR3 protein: CSVWTGSYEQYF. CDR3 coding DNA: TGCAGCGTGTGGACAGGGTCGTACGAGCAGTACTTC.

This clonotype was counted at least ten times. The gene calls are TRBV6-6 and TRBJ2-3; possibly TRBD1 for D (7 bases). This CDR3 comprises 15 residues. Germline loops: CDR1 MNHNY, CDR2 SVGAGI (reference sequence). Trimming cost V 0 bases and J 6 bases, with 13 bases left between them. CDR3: CASSYSSGGGDTQYF. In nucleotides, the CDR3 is TGTGCCAGCAGTTACTCGAGCGGAGGGGGCGATACGCAGTATTTT.

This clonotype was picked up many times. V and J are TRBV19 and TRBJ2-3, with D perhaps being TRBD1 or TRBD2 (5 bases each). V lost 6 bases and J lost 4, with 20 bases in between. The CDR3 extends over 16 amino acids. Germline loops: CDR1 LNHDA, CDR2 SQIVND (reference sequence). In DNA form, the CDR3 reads TGTGCCAGTAGCCGCCGGTGGGGGAGAGGGTCAGATACGCAGTATTTT. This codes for CASSRRWGRGSDTQYF.

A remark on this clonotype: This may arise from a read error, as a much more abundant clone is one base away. The DNA of the CDR3 is TGTGCCTGCAGTTGGCGGACAAGATACCAAGAGACCCAGTACTTC. Translation gives CACSWRTRYQETQYF. The J gene is TRBJ2-5, the V gene TRBV6-1, with a tentative D call TRBD1 (5 bases). The germline gives CDR1 MNHNS, CDR2 SASEGT. The CDR3 covers 15 residues.

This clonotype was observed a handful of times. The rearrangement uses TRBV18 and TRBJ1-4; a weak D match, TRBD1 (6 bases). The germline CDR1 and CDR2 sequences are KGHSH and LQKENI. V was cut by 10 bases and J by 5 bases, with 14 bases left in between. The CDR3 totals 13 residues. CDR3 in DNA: TGTGCCACCGTACAGGGTGGAAATGAAAAACTGTTTTTT. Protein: CATVQGGNEKLFF.

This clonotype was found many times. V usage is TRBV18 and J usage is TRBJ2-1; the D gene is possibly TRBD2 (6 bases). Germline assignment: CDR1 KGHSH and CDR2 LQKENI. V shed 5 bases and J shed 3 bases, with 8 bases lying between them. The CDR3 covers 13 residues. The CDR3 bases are TGTGCCAGCTCATCGGACTACTACAATGAGCAGTTCTTC. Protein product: CASSSDYYNEQFF. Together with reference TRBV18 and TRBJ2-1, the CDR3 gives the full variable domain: NAGVMQNPRHLVRRRGQEARLRCSPMKGHSHVYWYRQLPEEGLKFMVYLQKENIIDESGMPKERFSAEFPKEGPSILRIQQVVRGDSAAYFCASSSDYYNEQFFGPGTRLTVL.

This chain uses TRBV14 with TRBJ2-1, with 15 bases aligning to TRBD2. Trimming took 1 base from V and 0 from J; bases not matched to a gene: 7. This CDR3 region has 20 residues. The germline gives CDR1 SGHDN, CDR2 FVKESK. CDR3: CASSQGGTSGRYSSYNEQFF. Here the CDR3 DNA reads TGTGCCAGCAGCCAAGGGGGGACTAGCGGGAGGTATAGCTCCTACAATGAGCAGTTCTTC.

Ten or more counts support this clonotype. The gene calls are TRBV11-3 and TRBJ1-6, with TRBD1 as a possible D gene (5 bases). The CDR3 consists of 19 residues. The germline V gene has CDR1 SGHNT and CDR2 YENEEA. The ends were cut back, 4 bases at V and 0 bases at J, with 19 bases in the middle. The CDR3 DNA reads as TGTGCCAGCAGCTCACAGACCGGGACCAAACACTCCTATAATTCACCCCTCCACTTT. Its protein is CASSSQTGTKHSYNSPLHF.

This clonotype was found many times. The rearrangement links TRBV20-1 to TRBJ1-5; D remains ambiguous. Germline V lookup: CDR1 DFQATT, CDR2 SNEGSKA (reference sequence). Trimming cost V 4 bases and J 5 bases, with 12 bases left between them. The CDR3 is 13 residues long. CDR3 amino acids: CSAILGRDQPQHF. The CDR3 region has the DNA TGCAGTGCTATTTTAGGGAGAGATCAGCCCCAGCATTTT.

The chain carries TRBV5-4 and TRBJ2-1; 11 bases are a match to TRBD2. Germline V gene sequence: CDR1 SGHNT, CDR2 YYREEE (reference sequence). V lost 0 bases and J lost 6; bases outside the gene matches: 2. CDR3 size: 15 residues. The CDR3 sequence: CASSLAGTSGNEQFF. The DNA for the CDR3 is TGTGCCAGCAGCTTGGCAGGGACTAGCGGCAATGAGCAGTTCTTC. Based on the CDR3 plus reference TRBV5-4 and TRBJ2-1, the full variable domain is ETGVTQSPTHLIKTRGQQVTLRCSSQSGHNTVSWYQQALGQGPQFIFQYYREEENGRGNFPPRFSGLQFPNYSSELNVNALELDDSALYLCASSLAGTSGNEQFFGPGTRLTVL.

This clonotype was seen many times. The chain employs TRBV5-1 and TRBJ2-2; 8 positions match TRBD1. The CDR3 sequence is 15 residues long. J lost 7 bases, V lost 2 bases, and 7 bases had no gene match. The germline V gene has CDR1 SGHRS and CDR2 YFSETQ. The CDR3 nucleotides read TGCGCCAGCAGCTTCTCAGGGGGCGCGAACGGGGAGCTGTTTTTT. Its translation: CASSFSGGANGELFF.

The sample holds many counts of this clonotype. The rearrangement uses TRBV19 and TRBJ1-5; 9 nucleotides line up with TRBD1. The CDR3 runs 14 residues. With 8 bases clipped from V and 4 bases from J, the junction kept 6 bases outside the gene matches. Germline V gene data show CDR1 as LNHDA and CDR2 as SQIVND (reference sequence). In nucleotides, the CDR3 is TGTGCCAGTCAACAGGGGGCTGGAAATCAGCCCCAGCATTTT. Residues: CASQQGAGNQPQHF.

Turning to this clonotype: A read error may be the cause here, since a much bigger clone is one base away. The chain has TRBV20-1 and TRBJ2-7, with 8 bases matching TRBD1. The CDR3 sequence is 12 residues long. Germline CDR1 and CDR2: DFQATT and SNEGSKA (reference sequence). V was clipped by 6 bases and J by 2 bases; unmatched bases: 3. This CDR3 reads CSARGPAYEQYF. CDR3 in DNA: TGCAGTGCCAGGGGGCCAGCCTACGAGCAGTACTTC.

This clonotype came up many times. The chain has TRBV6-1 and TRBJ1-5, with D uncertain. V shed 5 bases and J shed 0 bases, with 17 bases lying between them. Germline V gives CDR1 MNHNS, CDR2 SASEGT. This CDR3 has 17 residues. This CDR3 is CASSIFRGSRSNQPQHF. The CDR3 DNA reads TGTGCCAGCAGTATCTTCCGGGGAAGCCGTAGCAATCAGCCCCAGCATTTT.

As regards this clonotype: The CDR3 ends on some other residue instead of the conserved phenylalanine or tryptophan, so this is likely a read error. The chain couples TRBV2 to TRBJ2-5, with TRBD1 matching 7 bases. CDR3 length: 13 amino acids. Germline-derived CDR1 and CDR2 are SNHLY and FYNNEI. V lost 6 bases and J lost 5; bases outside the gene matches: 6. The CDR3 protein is CASRPDRAETQYL. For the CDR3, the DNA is TGTGCCAGCAGGCCCGACAGGGCGGAGACCCAGTACCTC.

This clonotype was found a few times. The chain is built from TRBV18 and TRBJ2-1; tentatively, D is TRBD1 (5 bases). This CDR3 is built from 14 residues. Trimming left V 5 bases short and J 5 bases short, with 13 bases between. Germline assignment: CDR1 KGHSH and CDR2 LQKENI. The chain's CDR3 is CASSVYRSDNEQFF. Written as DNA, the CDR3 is TGTGCCAGCTCAGTTTACAGGTCTGACAATGAGCAGTTCTTC.

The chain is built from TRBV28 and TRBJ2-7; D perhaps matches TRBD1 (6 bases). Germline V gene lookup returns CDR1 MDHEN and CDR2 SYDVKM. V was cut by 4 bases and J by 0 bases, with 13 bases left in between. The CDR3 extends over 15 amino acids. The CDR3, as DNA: TGTGCCAGCAGTTGGGGCCGACAGGACTCCTACGAGCAGTACTTC. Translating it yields CASSWGRQDSYEQYF. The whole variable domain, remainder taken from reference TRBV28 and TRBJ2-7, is DVKVTQSSRYLVKRTGEKVFLECVQDMDHENMFWYRQDPGLGLRLIYFSYDVKMKEKGDIPEGYSVSREKKERFSLILESASTNQTSMYLCASSWGRQDSYEQYFGPGTRLTVT.